The next 17 T cell receptor beta chains were all read from a single sample in a study of blood T cell repertoires in COVID-19. Repertoires were generated with immunoSEQ multiplex PCR, while TCRdb's copy carries only in-frame clones and drops some. Of some 240,000 clones listed, about 80% were seen once; the top ten hold under 4.5%. Sequencing was performed on PBMCs or T cells enriched from blood (not recorded which). The receptors originated from a man aged 25 to 40 with acute COVID-19.

The sample holds a few counts of this clone. The CDR3 here is CASSLTGVVGTEAFF. In DNA form, the CDR3 reads TGTGCCAGCAGCCTTACAGGGGTTGTGGGCACTGAAGCTTTCTTT. The rearrangement links TRBV11-3 to TRBJ1-1, with 7 bases that match TRBD1. The germline gives CDR1 SGHNT, CDR2 YENEEA. This CDR3 spans 15 amino acids. Germline trimming cut 5 bases from V and 4 bases from J; bases unmatched to any gene: 10.

Regarding this clone: In the same sample, other DNA sequences code for this CDR3. The chain employs TRBV5-5 and TRBJ1-2; D is possibly TRBD1 (6 bases). This CDR3 is 14 amino acids long. The V end lost 0 bases, the J end lost 3 bases, and 9 bases lay between the germline ends. The germline gives CDR1 SGHKS, CDR2 YYEKEE (reference sequence). The CDR3 DNA reads as TGTGCCAGCAGCTTGGGAGCAGGGGACTATGGCTACACCTTC. This sequence encodes CASSLGAGDYGYTF.

CDR3 nucleotide sequence: TGTGCCAGCAGCCCCTCACAGGGTGACACTGAAGCTTTCTTT. It translates to CASSPSQGDTEAFF. The rearrangement uses TRBV11-1 and TRBJ1-1, with D perhaps matching TRBD1 (6 bases). Per the germline V gene, CDR1 is SGHAT and CDR2 is FQDESV (reference sequence). This CDR3 comprises 14 residues. The V end lost 5 bases, the J end lost 3 bases, and 13 bases lay between the germline ends. Looking up the rest from reference TRBV11-1 and TRBJ1-1 gives the full variable domain: EAEVAQSPRYKITEKSQAVAFWCDPISGHATLYWYRQILGQGPELLVQFQDESVVDDSQLPKDRFSAERLKGVDSTLKIQPAELGDSAMYLCASSPSQGDTEAFFGQGTRLTVV.

This chain uses TRBV28 with TRBJ2-7; 7 nucleotides line up with TRBD1. The CDR3 sequence is 13 residues long. Trimming removed 5 bases from V and 3 bases from J; junction bases left unmatched: 4. Germline V CDR1 and CDR2: MDHEN, SYDVKM. The CDR3 loop reads CASSTRQGYEQYV. DNA of the CDR3: TGTGCCAGCAGTACAAGACAGGGCTACGAGCAGTACGTC.

The chain employs TRBV27 and TRBJ1-5; 10 positions agree with TRBD1. Germline V CDR1 and CDR2: MNHEY, SMNVEV (reference sequence). V dropped 6 bases and J dropped 5; count of bases not matched to a gene: 1. The CDR3 consists of 13 residues. The CDR3 is CASRGQGDQPQHF. The CDR3 DNA reads TGTGCCAGCAGAGGACAGGGGGATCAGCCCCAGCATTTT.

This clone was recorded at least ten times. The V gene is TRBV9, the J gene TRBJ1-1; D gene uncertain. The CDR3 extends over 14 amino acids. Germline CDR1 is SGDLS and CDR2 is YYNGEE. Trimming left V 6 bases short and J 1 base short, with 13 bases between. CDR3: CASTLAEGNTEAFF. DNA for the CDR3: TGTGCCAGCACCCTAGCGGAGGGGAACACTGAAGCTTTCTTT.

The chain employs TRBV7-9 and TRBJ1-3, with unresolved D. The CDR3 has 17 amino acids. V gave up 4 bases and J gave up 3 bases, with 19 bases separating them. Germline values: CDR1 SEHNR, CDR2 FQNEAQ (reference sequence). The CDR3 is CASSSPNTAQGGNTIYF. CDR3 nucleotide sequence: TGTGCCAGCAGCTCCCCCAACACAGCCCAAGGTGGAAACACCATATATTTT.

Concerning this clone itself: This same CDR3 is encoded by further DNA sequences in the sample. V is TRBV7-2 and J is TRBJ1-3; tentative D call: TRBD1 (6 bases). This CDR3 has 15 amino acids. Germline CDR1 reads SGHTA; CDR2 reads FQGNSA. Trimming pared 5 bases from V and 0 bases from J, leaving 11 bases between. CDR3: CASSLQGLSGNTIYF. CDR3 nucleotide sequence: TGTGCCAGCAGCCTCCAGGGGCTCTCTGGAAACACCATATATTTT.

The chain is built from TRBV7-2 and TRBJ2-5, with TRBD2 matching over 11 bases. CDR3 length equals 15 residues. The V segment lost 5 bases and the J segment 5 bases; nucleotides outside the gene matches: 7. CDR1 is SGHTA and CDR2 is FQGNSA in the germline V gene. CDR3 DNA sequence: TGTGCCAGCAGCCTCGGGACTAGCGGTTTTGAGACCCAGTACTTC. It encodes CASSLGTSGFETQYF.

This rearrangement joins TRBV27 to TRBJ1-5; the match to TRBD1 covers 9 bases. The V and J ends lost 3 bases and 4 bases, in that order; junction bases with no gene match: 4. Germline CDR1 reads MNHEY; CDR2 reads SMNVEV (reference sequence). CDR3 size: 15 residues. The CDR3 reads CASSFLGQGNQPQHF. The CDR3 bases are TGTGCCAGCAGTTTCCTAGGACAGGGGAATCAGCCCCAGCATTTT.

The V call is TRBV25-1, the J call TRBJ2-2; D not certain. The CDR3 is 13 residues long. Trimming left V 5 bases short and J 6 bases short, with 10 bases between. The V gene's germline CDR1 is MGHDK and CDR2 SYGVNS. CDR3 protein: CASSPLPAGELFF. Written as DNA, the CDR3 is TGTGCCAGCAGTCCCCTTCCGGCCGGGGAGCTGTTTTTT.

V is TRBV7-8 and J is TRBJ2-1; 7 positions agree with TRBD2. Germline CDR1 is SGHVS and CDR2 is FQNEAQ. This CDR3 spans 19 amino acids. Germline trimming cut 2 bases from V and 5 bases from J; bases unmatched to any gene: 18. CDR3 protein: CASSLRSPAGVVPHNEQFF. DNA of the CDR3: TGTGCCAGCAGCTTAAGGTCCCCGGCGGGAGTGGTCCCCCACAATGAGCAGTTCTTC.

In this sample, this clone turned up a few times. Here the CDR3 reads CASGLDWGRANYGYTF. In DNA, the CDR3 is TGTGCTAGTGGTTTGGATTGGGGCAGAGCTAACTATGGCTACACCTTC. The rearrangement links TRBV12-5 to TRBJ1-2, with D possibly being TRBD1 (5 bases). Germline CDR1 is LGHNT and CDR2 is FRNRAP. V lost 1 base, J lost 0 bases, and 12 bases lay in between. This CDR3 contains 16 residues. Full variable domain (rest looked up from reference TRBV12-5 and TRBJ1-2): DARVTQTPRHKVTEMGQEVTMRCQPILGHNTVFWYRQTMMQGLELLAYFRNRAPLDDSGMPKDRFSAEMPDATLATLKIQPSEPRDSAVYFCASGLDWGRANYGYTFGSGTRLTVV.

The rearrangement links TRBV5-1 to TRBJ1-4; D is ambiguous. Trimming removed 0 bases from V and 7 bases from J, with 16 bases in between. The CDR3 is 16 residues long. Germline CDR1 reads SGHRS; CDR2 reads YFSETQ. Here the CDR3 DNA reads TGCGCCAGCAGCTTGGCCCCAGGAGGATCGGGTGAAAAACTGTTTTTT. Protein product: CASSLAPGGSGEKLFF.

The rearrangement uses TRBV12-2 and TRBJ1-5. TRBV12-2 is an annotated pseudogene. The CDR3 sequence is 13 residues long. The CDR3 sequence is CASRPNCVQPQHF. The CDR3, as DNA: TGTGCAAGTCGCCCCAATTGCGTTCAGCCCCAGCATTTT.

This clone appeared a single time. This sequence joins TRBV20-1 and TRBJ2-1; D unresolved. The CDR3 spans 11 residues. Germline V gene data show CDR1 as DFQATT and CDR2 as SNEGSKA (reference sequence). Trimming stripped 0 bases from V and 8 bases from J, with 5 bases between. The CDR3 is CSARDLDEQFF. DNA of the CDR3: TGCAGTGCTAGAGATCTTGATGAGCAGTTCTTC.

This clone was detected only a few times. V gene TRBV6-5 combines with J gene TRBJ1-1; D may be TRBD1 (5 bases). The CDR3 extends over 14 amino acids. The germline V gene encodes CDR1 MNHEY and CDR2 SVGAGI. The V and J ends lost 6 bases and 5 bases respectively, with 16 bases between them. CDR3 loop: CASRDPFKGTEAFF. The CDR3 bases are TGTGCCAGCAGGGACCCCTTTAAGGGGACTGAAGCTTTCTTT.